The 2 T cell receptor beta chains presented below share a single source sample, sequenced in a study of spatial heterogeneity in lung cancer. Time point reported: sample taken at primary tumor resection. TCRdb called the 5' RACE reads again in MiXCR, with one record for every CDR3 protein. The sample gives over 7,000 distinct CDR3 sequences, 6% to 9% of which show up once; more than 6.5% is in the top ten. Findings and limits, study-wide: Within tumors, counts of expanded alpha and beta TCRs tracked tumor mutation counts.

What these receptors recognize is not known. This material consisted of lung tumor tissue, taken at surgery. Every receptor here comes from a male donor with early-stage non-small cell lung cancer.

In this sample, this clonotype is medium-sized. This chain links TRBV7-2 with TRBJ2-4; no firm D call. Trimming cost V 4 bases and J 1 base, with 14 bases left between them. CDR1 is SGHTA, CDR2 FQGNSA, per germline. This CDR3 contains 16 residues. The CDR3 DNA sequence: TGTGCCAGCAGCTCCTTAACGGTTTCGGCCAAAAACATTCAGTACTTC. It is translated as CASSSLTVSAKNIQYF.

This clonotype was counted ten times or more. The V call is TRBV3-1, the J call TRBJ2-7; 7 bases align to TRBD2. CDR3 size: 15 residues. Germline CDR1 and CDR2: LGHDT and YNNKEL (reference sequence). Germline trimming cut 1 base from V and 3 bases from J; bases unmatched to any gene: 6. For the CDR3, the DNA is TGTGCCAGCAGCCAAGGGCCCGGGACTAACTACGAGCAGTACTTC. Translated: CASSQGPGTNYEQYF.